Shown below are 17 T cell receptor beta chains from a single sample sequenced in a study of blood T cell repertoires in COVID-19. Repertoires were generated with immunoSEQ multiplex PCR, while TCRdb's copy carries only in-frame clones and drops some. The repertoire holds approximately 500,000 clones, with over 75% as singletons. Sequencing was done on a sample of peripheral blood. These receptors originate from a human donor in a cohort sampled during active COVID-19.

This sequence joins TRBV19 and TRBJ2-6; D is unclear. Deletions cut 3 bases from V and 2 bases from J, with 8 bases between. Germline loops: CDR1 LNHDA, CDR2 SQIVND (reference sequence). This CDR3 comprises 15 residues. The CDR3 here is CASSMAETGANVLTF. The CDR3 DNA sequence: TGTGCCAGTAGTATGGCGGAAACTGGGGCCAACGTCCTGACTTTC.

This clone was detected only once. The rearrangement uses TRBV15 and TRBJ2-1; a weak D match, TRBD2 (5 bases). The CDR3 loop spans 11 amino acids. Germline CDR1 reads LNHNV; CDR2 reads YYDKDF (reference sequence). V was clipped by 4 bases and J by 7 bases, with 5 bases between them. This chain's CDR3 is CATSIANEQFF. In DNA, the CDR3 is TGTGCCACCAGCATAGCGAATGAGCAGTTCTTC.

The chain employs TRBV18 and TRBJ1-4, with 7 bases fitting TRBD1. The germline gives CDR1 KGHSH, CDR2 LQKENI. The CDR3 covers 16 residues. The junction had 9 bases not matched to a gene; V was cut back by 4 bases and J by 4 bases. CDR3 protein: CASSRDLGQFNEKLFF. For the CDR3, the DNA is TGTGCCAGCTCACGGGATCTGGGACAGTTTAATGAAAAACTGTTTTTT.

The chain joins TRBV19 to TRBJ1-2, with TRBD1 matching 7 bases. Germline loops: CDR1 LNHDA, CDR2 SQIVND (reference sequence). V dropped 6 bases and J dropped 4; count of bases not matched to a gene: 8. The CDR3 contains 14 residues. The CDR3 region is CASRPDRVSYGYTF. The CDR3 region has the DNA TGTGCCAGTAGGCCTGACAGGGTTTCCTATGGCTACACCTTC.

The gene calls are TRBV14 and TRBJ1-2, with 8 bases fitting TRBD1. V shed 4 bases, J shed 8 bases, and the junction held 6 bases outside the gene matches. Per the germline V gene, CDR1 is SGHDN and CDR2 is FVKESK. This CDR3 is built from 13 residues. CDR3 bases: TGTGCCAGCAGCCGCTCAGGGGGCGTAGGCTACACCTTC. Protein product: CASSRSGGVGYTF. Full variable domain (missing parts from reference TRBV14 and TRBJ1-2): EAGVTQFPSHSVIEKGQTVTLRCDPISGHDNLYWYRRVMGKEIKFLLHFVKESKQDESGMPNNRFLAERTGGTYSTLKVQPAELEDSGVYFCASSRSGGVGYTFGSGTRLTVV.

This rearrangement joins TRBV5-4 to TRBJ2-1; D is possibly TRBD2 (5 bases). The CDR3 has 15 amino acids. Germline V gene lookup returns CDR1 SGHNT and CDR2 YYREEE (reference sequence). Deletions cut 4 bases from V and 7 bases from J, with 18 bases between. CDR3 coding DNA: TGTGCCAGCAGCCCGGCGGTGGGAGTGGGGAATGAGCAGTTCTTC. As protein: CASSPAVGVGNEQFF.

This chain links TRBV27 with TRBJ2-1; 7 positions match TRBD2. The CDR3 totals 13 residues. Germline values: CDR1 MNHEY, CDR2 SMNVEV (reference sequence). With V trimmed by 4 bases and J by 5 bases, 2 bases remained unmatched. The CDR3, as DNA: TGTGCCAGCAGTTCGGGACTACACAATGAGCAGTTCTTC. Its protein product is CASSSGLHNEQFF.

The chain joins TRBV19 to TRBJ2-2, with D perhaps matching TRBD2 (6 bases). The CDR3 has 14 residues. Germline values: CDR1 LNHDA, CDR2 SQIVND (reference sequence). Between the trimmed V and J ends, which lost 3 bases and 3 bases, there was a span of 8 bases. CDR3 nucleotide sequence: TGTGCCAGTAGTATGGTAGCGGACACCGGGGAGCTGTTTTTT. It is translated as CASSMVADTGELFF.

This clone appeared a single time. The rearrangement uses TRBV28 and TRBJ2-3; D is unresolved. The CDR3 is 14 amino acids. Deletions cut 3 bases from V and 0 bases from J, with 7 bases between. Germline V CDR1 and CDR2: MDHEN, SYDVKM. The CDR3 coding sequence is TGTGCCAGCAGTTTTTGGGCCAGCACAGATACGCAGTATTTT. Translation gives CASSFWASTDTQYF.

For the CDR3, the DNA is TGTGCCAGCAGCCCCGAACAGGGTAACTATGGCTACACCTTC. It codes for CASSPEQGNYGYTF. This chain uses TRBV7-2 with TRBJ1-2; TRBD1 might be the D (6 bases). The CDR3 consists of 14 residues. Germline CDR1 and CDR2: SGHTA and FQGNSA. V lost 5 bases, J lost 1 base, and 11 bases lay in between.

The chain uses TRBV19 and TRBJ2-7; 9 bases fit TRBD1. CDR1 and CDR2 (germline): LNHDA, SQIVND (reference sequence). CDR3 length: 14 amino acids. The V and J ends lost 5 bases and 5 bases, in that order; junction bases with no gene match: 7. The CDR3 sequence is CASSAGQGRDEQYF. In nucleotides, the CDR3 is TGTGCCAGTAGTGCGGGACAGGGTAGAGACGAGCAGTACTTC. The full variable domain, rest sourced from reference TRBV19 and TRBJ2-7, is DGGITQSPKYLFRKEGQNVTLSCEQNLNHDAMYWYRQDPGQGLRLIYYSQIVNDFQKGDIAEGYSVSREKKESFPLTVTSAQKNPTAFYLCASSAGQGRDEQYFGPGTRLTVT.

This chain links TRBV29-1 with TRBJ2-3, with 7 bases lining up with TRBD2. CDR1 SQVTM and CDR2 ANQGSEA come from the germline V gene. The CDR3 runs 14 residues. Trimming took 5 bases from V and 5 from J; bases not matched to a gene: 10. The DNA for the CDR3 is TGCAGCGTTATTACGGACTGGGAGGGAGATACGCAGTATTTT. Its protein is CSVITDWEGDTQYF.

Comments on this clone: At one of its ends the junction is not consistent with the germline gene, which may arise from a read error. This chain links TRBV5-5 with TRBJ2-1; D unresolved. The CDR3 is 13 amino acids. Germline values: CDR1 SGHKS, CDR2 YYEKEE (reference sequence). The CDR3 region is CASSLSATTAALF. The CDR3 DNA is TGTGCCAGCAGCTTGAGCGCCACGACCGCGGCCCTCTTC.

The chain links TRBV19 to TRBJ2-1; 8 bases map to TRBD1. The V gene end was trimmed by 3 bases and the J gene end by 5 bases; junction bases not matched to a gene: 9. Germline values: CDR1 LNHDA, CDR2 SQIVND (reference sequence). This CDR3 comprises 16 residues. The CDR3 DNA reads TGTGCCAGTAGTATGGGACCGGGACAGGAGGACAATGAGCAGTTCTTC. Its protein product is CASSMGPGQEDNEQFF.

The chain recombines TRBV10-3 with TRBJ2-3, with a possible D match to TRBD2 (5 bases). The germline V and J ends were trimmed by 2 bases and 6 bases, with 15 bases remaining between them. CDR3 length: 15 amino acids. Germline CDR1 ENHRY, CDR2 SYGVKD. CDR3 in DNA: TGTGCCATCAGTGAGCAAAGCGGCCCAGCGGATACGCAGTATTTT. Translating gives CAISEQSGPADTQYF.

CDR3 protein: CASSQVRGTGELFF. The DNA of the CDR3 is TGTGCCAGCAGCCAAGTTCGAGGAACCGGGGAGCTGTTTTTT. V is TRBV3-1 (or the pseudogene TRBV3-2) and J is TRBJ2-2; D gene uncertain. Deletions cut 1 base from V and 5 bases from J, with 8 bases between. The germline V gene has CDR1 LGHDT and CDR2 YNNKEL (reference sequence). This CDR3 has 14 residues.

This clone was seen a handful of times. The rearrangement joins TRBV13 to TRBJ2-7; 10 positions agree with TRBD2. The V and J ends lost 2 bases and 10 bases, in that order; junction bases with no gene match: 5. The CDR3 consists of 13 residues. From germline, CDR1 is PRHDT and CDR2 FYEKMQ (reference sequence). The CDR3 spells CASSLKREGPQYF. DNA of the CDR3: TGTGCCAGCAGCTTAAAGCGGGAGGGCCCCCAGTACTTC.